Following are 8 T cell receptor beta chains from one sample sequenced in a study of PD-1 blockade in classical Hodgkin lymphoma (TCRdb year 2020). Library preparation used the immunoSEQ multiplex PCR assay. The clones in this table, taken by TCRdb from immuneACCESS, are in-frame only. Not every clone is retained; where verified, under half of the shortfall comes from an unresolved V gene, and the cause of the rest is unknown. Within this sample are about 110,000 clones, with approximately 90% of them counted one time only. In total, the top ten clones hold just under 20% of the sample. Sample time point, as interpreted from the label and publication: cycle 2 day 1 (C2D1) of nivolumab. Every trial patient had relapsed after autologous stem cell transplantation, and cohorts A, B and C differed in prior brentuximab vedotin exposure. Sequencing used peripheral blood mononuclear cells (PBMCs), obtained before the second cycle of nivolumab. These receptor sequences come from a human donor with classical Hodgkin lymphoma.

The J gene is TRBJ2-3, the V gene TRBV4-1; D is possibly TRBD1 (6 bases). V lost 2 bases and J 3 bases, leaving 15 bases between the germline ends. The CDR3 totals 16 residues. Germline V lookup: CDR1 MGHRA, CDR2 YSYEKL. The CDR3 DNA reads TGCGCCAGCAGCCAAACCGGGACAAGTGGAACAGATACGCAGTATTTT. This encodes CASSQTGTSGTDTQYF.

There are a few counts of this clone. V usage is TRBV7-2 and J usage is TRBJ1-2, with 7 bases that match TRBD1. After removal of 2 bases from V and 0 bases from J, the junction contained 3 bases not matched to a gene. This CDR3 has 15 residues. The germline V gene encodes CDR1 SGHTA and CDR2 FQGNSA. The CDR3 is CASSLTTGANYGYTF. CDR3 nucleotide sequence: TGTGCCAGCAGCTTAACAACAGGGGCTAACTATGGCTACACCTTC.

The CDR3 loop is CASSVGTGVGQPQHF. The DNA for the CDR3 is TGTGCCAGCAGCGTAGGAACAGGGGTAGGTCAGCCCCAGCATTTT. The rearrangement joins TRBV9 to TRBJ1-5; 7 nucleotides align to TRBD1. CDR3 length: 15 residues. Germline V gives CDR1 SGDLS, CDR2 YYNGEE. Losses at the gene ends were 0 bases for V and 6 bases for J; bases not matched to a gene: 6. Based on the CDR3 plus reference TRBV9 and TRBJ1-5, the full variable domain is DSGVTQTPKHLITATGQRVTLRCSPRSGDLSVYWYQQSLDQGLQFLIQYYNGEERAKGNILERFSAQQFPDLHSELNLSSLELGDSALYFCASSVGTGVGQPQHFGDGTRLSIL.

This sequence joins TRBV5-1 and TRBJ2-2; TRBD1 is a possible D gene (5 bases). With 4 bases removed from V and 9 bases from J, the gap between germline ends came to 19 bases. The V gene's germline CDR1 is SGHRS and CDR2 YFSETQ. This CDR3 has 15 residues. The CDR3 DNA follows: TGCGCCAGCAGCCTGCAAAGACAGAGCTTCCGGGAGCTGTTTTTT. As protein: CASSLQRQSFRELFF.

DNA for the CDR3: TGCGCCAGCAGCTCAGCGGGAGCGACAGATACGCAGTATTTT. It translates to CASSSAGATDTQYF. This chain uses TRBV5-1 with TRBJ2-3; the match to TRBD2 covers 8 bases. Germline V gives CDR1 SGHRS, CDR2 YFSETQ. This CDR3 has 14 amino acids. After removal of 3 bases from V and 3 bases from J, the junction contained 3 bases not matched to a gene.

This chain uses TRBV4-3 with TRBJ2-5, with D unclear. The CDR3 is 15 residues long. Germline CDR1 reads LGHNA; CDR2 reads YSLEER. Trimming left V 0 bases short and J 2 bases short, with 10 bases between. For the CDR3, the DNA is TGCGCCAGCAGCCAAGATTGGGCGTCGCAAGAGACCCAGTACTTC. This encodes CASSQDWASQETQYF.

The rearrangement uses TRBV5-1 and TRBJ1-6; D call uncertain. CDR1 is SGHRS and CDR2 is YFSETQ in the germline V gene. CDR3 length equals 13 residues. Deletions cut 0 bases from V and 13 bases from J, with 11 bases between. This CDR3 reads CASSLEPIYPLHF. CDR3 bases: TGCGCCAGCAGCTTGGAACCAATCTACCCCCTCCACTTT.

The rearrangement joins TRBV15 to TRBJ2-1; D may be TRBD1 (6 bases). The CDR3 sequence is 16 residues long. Trimming shortened V by 2 bases and J by 0 bases, and 11 bases separated the two germline ends. From germline, CDR1 is LNHNV and CDR2 YYDKDF (reference sequence). CDR3 region: CATSRTTGSSYNEQFF. The CDR3, as DNA: TGTGCCACCAGCAGAACTACAGGGAGCTCCTACAATGAGCAGTTCTTC.